These 17 T cell receptor beta chains originate from one sample sequenced in a study of radiation and T cells in renal cell carcinoma. Assay: immunoSEQ multiplex PCR; the TCRdb copy retains only in-frame clones and omits some. The profile shows 150,000 or so clones, more than 70% of them singletons. Specified time point: baseline pretreatment blood. Indicated treatment: 15 Gy SBRT to primary tumor, nephrectomy 4 weeks later. The source material was blood, sampled from a patient whose treatment included radiotherapy and nephrectomy. The receptors here all came from a woman between 50 and 59 years old with renal cell carcinoma.

This rearrangement joins TRBV6-1 to TRBJ2-2, with a possible D match to TRBD1 (5 bases). The V gene's germline CDR1 is MNHNS and CDR2 SASEGT. V lost 3 bases to trimming and J lost 7 bases, with 12 bases between them. This CDR3 spans 14 amino acids. The DNA of the CDR3 is TGTGCCAGCAGTGACAGGGTACGAAGCGGGGAGCTGTTTTTT. Translated: CASSDRVRSGELFF.

V usage is TRBV13 and J usage is TRBJ2-1; TRBD2 aligns across 10 bases. CDR1 and CDR2 (germline): PRHDT, FYEKMQ (reference sequence). With 8 bases clipped from V and 0 bases from J, the junction kept 1 base outside the gene matches. The CDR3 covers 14 residues. The CDR3 nucleotides read TGTGCCAGCCAGCGGGGGGGCTCCTACAATGAGCAGTTCTTC. Translation: CASQRGGSYNEQFF.

The chain is built from TRBV6-5 and TRBJ2-2; 9 bases match TRBD1. The V segment lost 4 bases and the J segment 5 bases; nucleotides outside the gene matches: 5. Germline values: CDR1 MNHEY, CDR2 SVGAGI. CDR3 length equals 15 residues. CDR3: CASSFGQGITGELFF. CDR3 coding DNA: TGTGCCAGCAGTTTTGGACAGGGGATAACCGGGGAGCTGTTTTTT.

The rearrangement uses TRBV4-1 and TRBJ1-5; 8 bases align to TRBD1. V dropped 0 bases and J dropped 2; count of bases not matched to a gene: 3. The CDR3 consists of 16 residues. Germline CDR1 is MGHRA and CDR2 is YSYEKL. CDR3 sequence: CASSQETGDGNQPQHF. The CDR3 DNA reads TGCGCCAGCAGCCAAGAGACAGGGGATGGCAATCAGCCCCAGCATTTT.

The sample holds one count of this clone. This CDR3 reads CASSLGRPDRGPQHF. The CDR3 DNA reads as TGTGCCAGCAGTTTGGGACGACCTGACAGGGGGCCCCAGCATTTT. The genes are TRBV6-5 and TRBJ1-5; 8 bases fit TRBD1. The CDR3 covers 15 residues. V lost 4 bases and J lost 9; bases outside the gene matches: 11. Germline assignment: CDR1 MNHEY and CDR2 SVGAGI.

The CDR3 sequence is CASSLGLNSPLHF. Here the CDR3 DNA reads TGTGCCAGCAGCCTCGGACTCAATTCACCCCTCCACTTT. V usage is TRBV5-6 and J usage is TRBJ1-6, with D hard to call. There are 13 residues in the CDR3. V was clipped by 4 bases and J by 7 bases, with 9 bases between them. Germline CDR1 reads SGHDT; CDR2 reads YYEEEE.

In this sample, this clone turned up once. The chain is built from TRBV5-1 and TRBJ2-5; D is unclear. The germline CDR1 and CDR2 sequences are SGHRS and YFSETQ. Trimming removed 0 bases at V and 3 bases at J, with 9 bases between. The CDR3 loop spans 14 amino acids. DNA of the CDR3: TGCGCCAGCAGCTTGGCTTTTGCAGAAGAGACCCAGTACTTC. Protein sequence: CASSLAFAEETQYF.

This clone was counted between two and nine times. The chain carries TRBV5-4 and TRBJ1-6, with unresolved D. CDR1 is SGHNT, CDR2 YYREEE, per germline (reference sequence). Trimming stripped 2 bases from V and 5 bases from J, with 5 bases between. The CDR3 totals 13 residues. CDR3 amino acids: CASSFRDNSPLHF. Here the CDR3 DNA reads TGTGCCAGCAGCTTCCGAGATAATTCACCCCTCCACTTT.

This clone was counted at least ten times. This sequence joins TRBV7-2 and TRBJ1-2, with 8 bases lining up with TRBD1. CDR1 is SGHTA, CDR2 FQGNSA, per germline. The V segment lost 4 bases and the J segment 5 bases; nucleotides outside the gene matches: 3. This CDR3 contains 13 residues. This CDR3 reads CASSSGGPYGYTF. DNA of the CDR3: TGTGCCAGCAGCTCAGGGGGCCCTTATGGCTACACCTTC.

The gene calls are TRBV14 and TRBJ1-6; a possible D gene is TRBD1 (6 bases). Germline loops: CDR1 SGHDN, CDR2 FVKESK. The V and J ends lost 3 bases and 10 bases respectively, with 13 bases between them. This CDR3 has 14 residues. CDR3 loop: CASSHDRPESPLHF. The CDR3 nucleotides are TGTGCCAGCAGCCACGACAGGCCAGAGTCACCCCTCCACTTT.

J is TRBJ2-4 and V is TRBV14; D is perhaps TRBD1 or TRBD2 (5 bases each). CDR3 length equals 19 residues. Trimming left V 4 bases short and J 0 bases short, with 22 bases between. CDR1 is SGHDN, CDR2 FVKESK, per germline. The CDR3 nucleotides are TGTGCCAGCAGCCCTCTCAGGGACGTCAAGGGGCTAGCCAAAAACATTCAGTACTTC. Residues: CASSPLRDVKGLAKNIQYF.

The rearrangement links TRBV6-5 to TRBJ2-1; D is uncertain. This CDR3 spans 13 amino acids. V was clipped by 2 bases and J by 10 bases, with 12 bases between them. Germline CDR1 and CDR2: MNHEY and SVGAGI. The CDR3 coding sequence is TGTGCCAGCAGTTACACCTTCCGTAGCGAGCAGTTCTTC. It yields the protein CASSYTFRSEQFF.

For the CDR3, the DNA is TGTGCCAGCAGTGCAATACCGGGACAGCGCAATCAGCCCCAGCATTTT. Its translation is CASSAIPGQRNQPQHF. The chain employs TRBV6-1 and TRBJ1-5; 7 bases line up with TRBD1. CDR1 and CDR2 (germline): MNHNS, SASEGT. After removal of 4 bases from V and 2 bases from J, the junction contained 8 bases not matched to a gene. The CDR3 is 16 amino acids.

The V and J genes are TRBV27 and TRBJ1-3, with D unclear. This CDR3 has 12 residues. V lost 5 bases, J lost 5 bases, and 7 bases lay in between. Germline V gene data show CDR1 as MNHEY and CDR2 as SMNVEV (reference sequence). The CDR3 DNA is TGTGCCAGCAGTCCAACTAGAAACACCATATATTTT. Translated, it gives CASSPTRNTIYF.

This clone was detected once. The chain carries TRBV2 and TRBJ2-3; D call uncertain. V lost 2 bases to trimming and J lost 3 bases, with 12 bases between them. The V gene's germline CDR1 is SNHLY and CDR2 FYNNEI. This CDR3 contains 15 residues. The CDR3 protein is CASSERYLLTDTQYF. The CDR3 coding sequence is TGTGCCAGCAGTGAAAGGTACCTGCTTACAGATACGCAGTATTTT.

CDR3 sequence (DNA): TGTGCCAGCAGCTTGGAGAGCGCCCGGAACTATGGCTACACCTTC. Protein product: CASSLESARNYGYTF. This chain uses TRBV5-4 with TRBJ1-2; D is uncertain. Germline V CDR1 and CDR2: SGHNT, YYREEE (reference sequence). V lost 0 bases and J 2 bases, leaving 11 bases between the germline ends. This CDR3 comprises 15 residues.

This sequence joins TRBV7-2 and TRBJ1-3, with a tentative D call TRBD1 (5 bases). This CDR3 has 15 amino acids. V shed 4 bases and J shed 4 bases, with 14 bases lying between them. CDR1 SGHTA and CDR2 FQGNSA come from the germline V gene. This CDR3 is CASSSTRGRGNTIYF. The CDR3 DNA sequence: TGTGCCAGCAGCTCCACACGGGGCAGGGGAAACACCATATATTTT.